This T cell receptor (beta chain) was sequenced during a study of shared clonotypes between healthy human individuals. Data came from immunoSEQ multiplex PCR; TCRdb stores just in-frame clones and leaves some out. The table has fewer than 1.6 million clones, approximately 98.5% seen once; the top ten hold 0.36%. This receptor was taken from a young man in good health. Sequenced input: naive CD4+ T cells sorted from blood. Documented subset: CD45RA+ positively selected.

The CDR3 spells CASSVGFNRGGLGMREQFF. The CDR3 DNA reads as TGTGCCAGCAGCGTAGGCTTTAATAGAGGGGGACTGGGGATGAGGGAGCAGTTCTTC. The V gene is TRBV9, the J gene TRBJ2-1; perhaps D is TRBD1 or TRBD2 (6 bases each). Germline lookup yields CDR1 SGDLS and CDR2 YYNGEE. V shed 0 bases and J shed 10 bases, with 29 bases lying between them. The CDR3 is made up of 19 amino acids. Drawing the rest from reference TRBV9 and TRBJ2-1, the complete variable domain is DSGVTQTPKHLITATGQRVTLRCSPRSGDLSVYWYQQSLDQGLQFLIQYYNGEERAKGNILERFSAQQFPDLHSELNLSSLELGDSALYFCASSVGFNRGGLGMREQFFGPGTRLTVL.